This T cell receptor (beta chain) was obtained from a study of shared clonotypes between healthy human individuals. Study-level information: CD4 naive and memory got three plates each, CD8 naive two, CD8 memory one.

CDR1 SGHNT and CDR2 YENEEA come from the germline V gene. The CDR3 covers 13 residues. With V trimmed by 4 bases and J by 7 bases, 2 bases remained unmatched. TCRdb keeps only in-frame clones here, not all; method: immunoSEQ multiplex PCR. The data hold a few million clones, with around 93% observed a single time. As for this clone: This sample also contains other DNA sequences that code for the same CDR3.

Naive CD8 cells were CD45RO-negative, positively selected for CCR7, excluding terminally differentiated effector memory CD45RA+ cells. The TCR comes from a man between 18 and 29 years old in good health. Some clones in this sample may be carry-over from other donors' samples. Sequencing input: naive CD8+ T cells from PBMCs. The rearrangement joins TRBV11-3 to TRBJ1-3; 9 bases agree with TRBD1. CDR3 amino acids: CASSSDRGNTIYF. As DNA, the CDR3 is TGTGCCAGCAGCTCAGACAGGGGGAACACCATATATTTT.